The 30 T cell receptor beta chains reported below all come from one sample, sequenced in a study of CD8+ T cells in alopecia areata. Sequencing used cDNA as its template, made by extracting RNA and reverse transcribing it. Produced via immunoSEQ multiplex PCR; TCRdb's table is partial and in-frame only. The sample contains roughly 180,000 clones, about 55% of which appear only once. Treatment described: oral pan-JAK inhibitor, 5-10 mg twice daily. Here the sequenced sample was CD8+ T cells sorted from blood, taken at week 24, from a patient treated with tofacitinib. All receptors derive from a human donor with alopecia areata.

This chain's CDR3 is CASSVDANGGGTNTEAFF. CDR3 nucleotide sequence: TGTGCCAGCAGCGTAGACGCTAACGGTGGGGGAACTAACACTGAAGCTTTCTTT. The gene calls are TRBV9 and TRBJ1-1; D may be TRBD1 (5 bases). Germline CDR1 and CDR2: SGDLS and YYNGEE. V was clipped by 0 bases and J by 2 bases, with 20 bases between them. CDR3 size: 18 residues.

This clone was observed a handful of times. The gene calls are TRBV9 and TRBJ1-1; D gene uncertain. Germline loops: CDR1 SGDLS, CDR2 YYNGEE. The V end lost 0 bases, the J end lost 1 base, and 7 bases lay between the germline ends. This CDR3 is 14 amino acids long. This chain's CDR3 is CASSVERENTEAFF. The CDR3 nucleotides are TGTGCCAGCAGCGTAGAACGGGAGAACACTGAAGCTTTCTTT.

The gene calls are TRBV12-5 and TRBJ2-7, with D perhaps TRBD1 or TRBD2 (5 bases each). V was shortened by 7 bases and J by 5 bases, with 18 bases between the two germline ends. From germline, CDR1 is LGHNT and CDR2 FRNRAP. The CDR3 covers 14 residues. The CDR3 DNA sequence: TGTGCTAGTGACAAACACCCGGGGCTGAACGAGCAGTACTTC. It is translated as CASDKHPGLNEQYF.

This clone was seen a few times. This rearrangement joins TRBV7-9 to TRBJ2-1; tentatively, D is TRBD2 (5 bases). Germline V gene lookup returns CDR1 SEHNR and CDR2 FQNEAQ (reference sequence). Trimming left V 6 bases short and J 1 base short, with 19 bases between. This CDR3 has 17 residues. The CDR3 DNA sequence: TGTGCCAGCAGTCGGACTGCGCGGCCGGGTTCCTACAATGAGCAGTTCTTC. Its translation is CASSRTARPGSYNEQFF.

This clone counts as medium-sized (0.01 to 0.1%). One end of the junction varies from germline; a read error may be responsible. This chain's CDR3 is CASSRPRPGELFF. DNA for the CDR3: TGTGCCAGCAGCCGGCCAAGGCCCGGGGAGCTATTTTTT. V and J are TRBV7-6 and TRBJ2-2; weak D call: TRBD2 (5 bases). CDR3 length: 13 residues. Germline CDR1 and CDR2: SGHVS and FNYEAQ.

A few counts support this clone. The gene calls are TRBV12-5 and TRBJ2-7, with no clear D. V was cut by 7 bases and J by 3 bases, with 13 bases left in between. The CDR3 is 13 residues long. Germline loops: CDR1 LGHNT, CDR2 FRNRAP. In nucleotides, the CDR3 is TGTGCTAGTGCCGAAAGTAGCTTCTACGAGCAGTACTTC. Translation gives CASAESSFYEQYF.

This clone was seen a handful of times. The chain has TRBV29-1 and TRBJ1-2, with 9 nucleotides matching TRBD1. V was clipped by 6 bases and J by 6 bases; unmatched bases: 2. Germline V gives CDR1 SQVTM, CDR2 ANQGSEA. There are 11 residues in the CDR3. CDR3 region: CSVGQGHGYTF. The CDR3 DNA reads as TGCAGCGTCGGACAGGGGCATGGCTACACCTTC.

A remark on this clone: The sample contains more than one DNA sequence encoding this CDR3. The rearrangement joins TRBV30 to TRBJ1-1; D may be TRBD1 (5 bases). The CDR3 is made up of 13 amino acids. Deletions cut 3 bases from V and 4 bases from J, with 12 bases between. Germline V gene sequence: CDR1 GTSNPN, CDR2 SVGIG (reference sequence). CDR3 nucleotide sequence: TGTGCCTGGAGGCTGGGGCGCACCACTGAAGCTTTCTTT. Its protein product is CAWRLGRTTEAFF.

This clone occurred a few times. The chain uses TRBV19 and TRBJ1-5, with a possible D match to TRBD1 (6 bases). Germline V gives CDR1 LNHDA, CDR2 SQIVND (reference sequence). This CDR3 has 16 residues. V gave up 3 bases and J gave up 6 bases, with 18 bases separating them. The DNA for the CDR3 is TGTGCCAGTAGTATGGCGAACAGGGCCCCCGCTCAGCCCCAGCATTTT. It codes for CASSMANRAPAQPQHF.

This clone was observed a few times. The chain is built from TRBV27 and TRBJ2-7; D not resolved. The CDR3 runs to 13 residues. Trimming shortened V by 5 bases and J by 0 bases, and 8 bases separated the two germline ends. Germline assignment: CDR1 MNHEY and CDR2 SMNVEV (reference sequence). As DNA, the CDR3 is TGTGCCAGCAGTATTCGGGTCTCCTACGAGCAGTACTTC. Its protein is CASSIRVSYEQYF.

DNA of the CDR3: TGCAGCGTTGTGAGACCTGGGAGTTCCCACAGGGCGGGCTATGGCTACACCTTC. Translating gives CSVVRPGSSHRAGYGYTF. The genes are TRBV29-1 and TRBJ1-2; the D gene is possibly TRBD1 (6 bases). With 4 bases removed from V and 4 bases from J, the gap between germline ends came to 28 bases. The CDR3 consists of 18 residues. Germline loops: CDR1 SQVTM, CDR2 ANQGSEA. Together with reference TRBV29-1 and TRBJ1-2, the CDR3 gives the full variable domain: SAVISQKPSRDICQRGTSLTIQCQVDSQVTMMFWYRQQPGQSLTLIATANQGSEATYESGFVIDKFPISRPNLTFSTLTVSNMSPEDSSIYLCSVVRPGSSHRAGYGYTFGSGTRLTVV.

This clone appeared a few times. This sequence joins TRBV7-2 and TRBJ2-3; D could derive from TRBD1 or TRBD2 (5 bases each). CDR3 length: 16 amino acids. Germline-derived CDR1 and CDR2 are SGHTA and FQGNSA. Trimming removed 5 bases from V and 6 bases from J, with 21 bases in between. The CDR3 DNA reads TGTGCCAGCAGCCCGGCTTTTCGGGGCACAAGGGATACGCAGTATTTT. Translating gives CASSPAFRGTRDTQYF.

CDR3 in amino acids: CASSLALTGELFF. The CDR3 DNA is TGTGCCAGCAGCTTAGCCTTGACCGGGGAGCTGTTTTTT. The chain joins TRBV7-8 to TRBJ2-2; D is unclear. V lost 0 bases and J lost 5, with 4 bases in between. The CDR3 has 13 amino acids. Germline-derived CDR1 and CDR2 are SGHVS and FQNEAQ.

The chain uses TRBV4-1 and TRBJ1-1; D might be TRBD1 (6 bases). This CDR3 region has 13 residues. The germline CDR1 and CDR2 sequences are MGHRA and YSYEKL. Trimming removed 6 bases at V and 4 bases at J, with 12 bases between. This chain's CDR3 is CASSREGGTEAFF. Here the CDR3 DNA reads TGCGCCAGCAGTCGGGAGGGGGGCACTGAAGCTTTCTTT.

The gene calls are TRBV7-6 and TRBJ2-3, with a possible D match to TRBD1 (6 bases). From germline, CDR1 is SGHVS and CDR2 FNYEAQ. With 1 base removed from V and 2 bases from J, the gap between germline ends came to 7 bases. CDR3 length equals 14 residues. The CDR3 region is CASSLGTVTDTQYF. The CDR3 DNA follows: TGTGCCAGCAGCTTAGGGACAGTCACAGATACGCAGTATTTT.

The chain recombines TRBV7-8 with TRBJ2-7; TRBD1 matches at 9 bases. The V segment lost 5 bases and the J segment 1 base; nucleotides outside the gene matches: 6. This CDR3 is built from 15 residues. In germline, CDR1 is SGHVS, CDR2 FQNEAQ. CDR3 DNA sequence: TGTGCCAGCAGCCCCCGGACAGGGGTATCCTACGAGCAGTACTTC. It specifies CASSPRTGVSYEQYF.

V usage is TRBV9 and J usage is TRBJ2-2, with TRBD2 matching 14 bases. The trim removed 4 bases at V and 4 bases at J, leaving 3 bases unmatched. The CDR3 contains 16 residues. Germline CDR1 SGDLS, CDR2 YYNGEE. CDR3 sequence reads: CASSRGLAGGTGELFF. The CDR3 coding sequence is TGTGCCAGCAGCCGCGGACTAGCGGGGGGCACCGGGGAGCTGTTTTTT.

The chain recombines TRBV2 with TRBJ1-5; perhaps TRBD1 as D (6 bases). Trimming pared 8 bases from V and 9 bases from J, leaving 11 bases between. This CDR3 spans 11 amino acids. CDR1 is SNHLY and CDR2 is FYNNEI in the germline V gene. The CDR3 loop reads CASSRGGPQHF. The DNA for the CDR3 is TGTGCCAGCTCAAGGGGGGGGCCCCAGCATTTT.

The V and J genes are TRBV30 and TRBJ1-6; 8 bases match TRBD1. This CDR3 spans 15 amino acids. CDR1 GTSNPN and CDR2 SVGIG come from the germline V gene (reference sequence). Trimming cost V 7 bases and J 6 bases; bases outside gene matches: 11. The CDR3 loop reads CALLLSGGGNSPLHF. The CDR3 DNA follows: TGTGCCTTATTACTCTCAGGGGGCGGTAATTCACCCCTCCACTTT.

This sequence joins TRBV27 and TRBJ2-2; D gene ambiguous. Germline V gene sequence: CDR1 MNHEY, CDR2 SMNVEV (reference sequence). The CDR3 is 14 residues long. Trimming left V 3 bases short and J 3 bases short, with 8 bases between. CDR3 nucleotides: TGTGCCAGCAGTTTCAGCACCTACACCGGGGAGCTGTTTTTT. Translated, it gives CASSFSTYTGELFF.

In this sample, this clone turned up a few times. This rearrangement joins TRBV5-1 to TRBJ1-1; D is unresolved. Germline V gene sequence: CDR1 SGHRS, CDR2 YFSETQ. The CDR3 totals 14 residues. Trimming took 4 bases from V and 3 from J, leaving 13 bases between them. Here the CDR3 DNA reads TGCGCCAGCAGCGCCGAACCCTGGGACACTGAAGCTTTCTTT. This encodes CASSAEPWDTEAFF.

The genes are TRBV2 and TRBJ1-6; a weak D match, TRBD1 (6 bases). Deletions cut 8 bases from V and 10 bases from J, with 12 bases between. Germline V CDR1 and CDR2: SNHLY, FYNNEI. CDR3 length equals 12 residues. The CDR3 reads CASVQGVSPLHF. The CDR3 DNA sequence: TGTGCCAGCGTACAGGGTGTATCACCCCTCCACTTT.

This clone has just a few counts. The chain uses TRBV29-1 and TRBJ1-5; D perhaps matches TRBD1 (6 bases). Trimming removed 6 bases from V and 3 bases from J, with 12 bases in between. The CDR3 sequence is 13 residues long. The germline V gene has CDR1 SQVTM and CDR2 ANQGSEA. CDR3: CSVETGDNQPQHF. CDR3 bases: TGCAGCGTGGAGACAGGAGACAATCAGCCCCAGCATTTT. Based on the CDR3 plus reference TRBV29-1 and TRBJ1-5, the full variable domain is SAVISQKPSRDICQRGTSLTIQCQVDSQVTMMFWYRQQPGQSLTLIATANQGSEATYESGFVIDKFPISRPNLTFSTLTVSNMSPEDSSIYLCSVETGDNQPQHFGDGTRLSIL.

The rearrangement links TRBV27 to TRBJ2-4; 10 nucleotides align to TRBD2. Germline CDR1 reads MNHEY; CDR2 reads SMNVEV (reference sequence). The CDR3 runs to 15 residues. Trimming took 5 bases from V and 7 from J; bases not matched to a gene: 8. The CDR3 spells CASSIKRGGPNIQYF. The CDR3 bases are TGTGCCAGCAGTATAAAGCGGGGGGGCCCGAACATTCAGTACTTC.

J is TRBJ2-3 and V is TRBV5-1; 7 positions match TRBD1. The CDR3 covers 11 residues. Germline V lookup: CDR1 SGHRS, CDR2 YFSETQ. The junction had 1 base not matched to a gene; V was cut back by 8 bases and J by 4 bases. This CDR3 is CARDRSDTQYF. The CDR3 bases are TGCGCCAGGGACAGGTCAGATACGCAGTATTTT.

This clone was counted between two and nine times. The CDR3 sequence is CASSLADSTDTQYF. In DNA form, the CDR3 reads TGTGCCAGCAGTTTAGCGGATAGCACAGATACGCAGTATTTT. This rearrangement joins TRBV28 to TRBJ2-3; no firm D call. The CDR3 totals 14 residues. Trimming stripped 2 bases from V and 0 bases from J, with 6 bases between. The germline V gene encodes CDR1 MDHEN and CDR2 SYDVKM.

This clone was found a few times. This rearrangement joins TRBV6-5 to TRBJ1-2, with 7 bases fitting TRBD1. The CDR3 is 13 residues long. The V and J ends lost 5 bases and 8 bases, in that order; junction bases with no gene match: 8. Germline V lookup: CDR1 MNHEY, CDR2 SVGAGI. CDR3 sequence (DNA): TGTGCCAGCAGTCCCTCCAGGGGGTTCGGCTACACCTTC. Translated, it gives CASSPSRGFGYTF.

The V gene is TRBV19, the J gene TRBJ1-1; 9 positions agree with TRBD1. The V gene end was trimmed by 5 bases and the J gene end by 4 bases; junction bases not matched to a gene: 5. The CDR3 loop spans 14 amino acids. CDR1 and CDR2 (germline): LNHDA, SQIVND (reference sequence). CDR3 region: CASSVGQGGTEAFF. The CDR3 nucleotides read TGTGCCAGTAGTGTGGGACAGGGAGGCACTGAAGCTTTCTTT. Looking up the rest from reference TRBV19 and TRBJ1-1 gives the full variable domain: DGGITQSPKYLFRKEGQNVTLSCEQNLNHDAMYWYRQDPGQGLRLIYYSQIVNDFQKGDIAEGYSVSREKKESFPLTVTSAQKNPTAFYLCASSVGQGGTEAFFGQGTRLTVV.

The rearrangement joins TRBV14 to TRBJ2-7, with TRBD1 identical over 10 bases. This CDR3 has 16 residues. In germline, CDR1 is SGHDN, CDR2 FVKESK. The trim removed 1 base at V and 7 bases at J, leaving 10 bases unmatched. CDR3 sequence: CASSQVLGQGVWEQYF. The CDR3 DNA sequence: TGTGCCAGCAGCCAAGTCCTCGGACAGGGGGTCTGGGAGCAGTACTTC.

The chain joins TRBV7-9 to TRBJ2-1; 10 bases align to TRBD2. After removal of 1 base from V and 4 bases from J, the junction contained 13 bases not matched to a gene. Germline assignment: CDR1 SEHNR and CDR2 FQNEAQ (reference sequence). This CDR3 contains 19 residues. The CDR3 coding sequence is TGTGCCAGCAGCTTAGTCCCAGCGGGGGGGCAGACCTTGTACAATGAGCAGTTCTTC. This gives the protein CASSLVPAGGQTLYNEQFF. Combining the CDR3 with reference TRBV7-9 and TRBJ2-1 gives the whole variable domain DTGVSQNPRHKITKRGQNVTFRCDPISEHNRLYWYRQTLGQGPEFLTYFQNEAQLEKSRLLSDRFSAERPKGSFSTLEIQRTEQGDSAMYLCASSLVPAGGQTLYNEQFFGPGTRLTVL.